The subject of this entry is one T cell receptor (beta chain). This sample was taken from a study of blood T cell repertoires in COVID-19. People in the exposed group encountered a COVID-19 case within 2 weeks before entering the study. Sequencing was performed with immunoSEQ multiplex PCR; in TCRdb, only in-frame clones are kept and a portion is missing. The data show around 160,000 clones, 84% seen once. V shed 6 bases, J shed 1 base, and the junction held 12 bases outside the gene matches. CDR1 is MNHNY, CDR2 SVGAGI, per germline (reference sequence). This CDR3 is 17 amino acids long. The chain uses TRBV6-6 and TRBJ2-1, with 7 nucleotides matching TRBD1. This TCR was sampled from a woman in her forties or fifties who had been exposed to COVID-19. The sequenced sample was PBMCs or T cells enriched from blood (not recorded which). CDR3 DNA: TGTGCCAGCAGGCGAGCACAGGGGACAATTTCCTACAATGAGCAGTTCTTC. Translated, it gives CASRRAQGTISYNEQFF.